This T cell receptor beta chain stems from a study of cytomegalovirus exposure and HLA in healthy donors. About the research overall: Among some 400 genotyped donors, about 80% fell in the Caucasian-associated ancestry cluster. Study-wide results and caveats: Previous analysis showed most TCR beta V segments were productive about 90% or about 30% of the time.

Concerning this clone itself: The antigen remains unidentified.

The primer mix had 60 Vbeta and 13 Jbeta primers. Sequencing used immunoSEQ multiplex PCR; TCRdb keeps in-frame clones, though not all of them. The sample carries around 130,000 clones, under 70% recorded once. J was trimmed by 7 bases and V by 1 base; bases with no gene match: 9. The CDR3 has 14 residues. Germline V CDR1 and CDR2: SQVTM, ANQGSEA. This TCR was sampled from a woman aged 60-75 years in good health and CMV-seronegative. Sequences were obtained from PBMCs. This rearrangement joins TRBV29-1 to TRBJ1-2, with TRBD1 matching over 7 bases. The CDR3 region is CSVEGQGGRGGYTF. In DNA form, the CDR3 reads TGCAGCGTTGAAGGACAGGGTGGACGTGGTGGCTACACCTTC. The variable domain in full, with the rest retrieved from reference TRBV29-1 and TRBJ1-2, is SAVISQKPSRDICQRGTSLTIQCQVDSQVTMMFWYRQQPGQSLTLIATANQGSEATYESGFVIDKFPISRPNLTFSTLTVSNMSPEDSSIYLCSVEGQGGRGGYTFGSGTRLTVV.